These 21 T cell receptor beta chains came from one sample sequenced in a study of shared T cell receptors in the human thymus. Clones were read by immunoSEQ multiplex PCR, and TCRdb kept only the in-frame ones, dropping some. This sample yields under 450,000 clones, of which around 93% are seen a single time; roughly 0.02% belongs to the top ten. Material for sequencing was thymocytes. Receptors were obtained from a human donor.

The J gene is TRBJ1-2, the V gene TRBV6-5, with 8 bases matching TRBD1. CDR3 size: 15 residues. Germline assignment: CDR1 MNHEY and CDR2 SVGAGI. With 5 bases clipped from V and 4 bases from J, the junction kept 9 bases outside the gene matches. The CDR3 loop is CASSPRSGGGYGYTF. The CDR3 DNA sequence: TGTGCCAGCAGTCCTCGCTCAGGGGGCGGCTATGGCTACACCTTC.

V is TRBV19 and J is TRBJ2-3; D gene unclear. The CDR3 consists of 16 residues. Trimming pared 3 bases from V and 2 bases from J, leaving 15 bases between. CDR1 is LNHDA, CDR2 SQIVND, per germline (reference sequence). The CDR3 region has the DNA TGTGCCAGTAGTATGTCGCCTCCTACGCTCACAGATACGCAGTATTTT. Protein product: CASSMSPPTLTDTQYF.

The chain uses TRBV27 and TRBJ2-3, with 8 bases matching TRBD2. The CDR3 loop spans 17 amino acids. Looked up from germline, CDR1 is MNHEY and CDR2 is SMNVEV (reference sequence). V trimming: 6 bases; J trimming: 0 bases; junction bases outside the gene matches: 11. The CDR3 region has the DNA TGTGCCAGCAGCAGCACAGCGGGAGCGCTTAGCACAGATACGCAGTATTTT. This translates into CASSSTAGALSTDTQYF.

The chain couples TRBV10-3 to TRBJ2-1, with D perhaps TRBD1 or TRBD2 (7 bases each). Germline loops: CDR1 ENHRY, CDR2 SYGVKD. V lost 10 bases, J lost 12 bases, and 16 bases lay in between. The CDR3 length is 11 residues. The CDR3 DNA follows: TGTGCCACCTCCCAGGGGGGGGCGCAGTTCTTC. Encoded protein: CATSQGGAQFF.

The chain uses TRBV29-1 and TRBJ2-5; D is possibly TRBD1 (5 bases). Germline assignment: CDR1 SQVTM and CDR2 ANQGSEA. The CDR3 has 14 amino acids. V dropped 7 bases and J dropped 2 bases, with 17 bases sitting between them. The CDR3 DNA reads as TGCAGCGCCCTACTTCGACAGATTCAAGAGACCCAGTACTTC. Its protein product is CSALLRQIQETQYF.

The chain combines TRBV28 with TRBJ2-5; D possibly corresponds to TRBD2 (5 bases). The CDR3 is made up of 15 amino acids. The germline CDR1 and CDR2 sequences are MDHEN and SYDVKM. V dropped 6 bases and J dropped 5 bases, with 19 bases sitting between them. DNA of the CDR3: TGTGCCAGCAGCTGCGGGTCCCCCGCAGAGGAGACCCAGTACTTC. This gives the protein CASSCGSPAEETQYF.

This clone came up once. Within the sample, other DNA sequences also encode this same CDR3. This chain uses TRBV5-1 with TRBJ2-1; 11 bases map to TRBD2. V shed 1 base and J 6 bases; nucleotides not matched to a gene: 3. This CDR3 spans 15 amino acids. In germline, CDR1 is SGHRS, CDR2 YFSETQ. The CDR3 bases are TGCGCCAGCAGCTTGACTAGCGGGAGTAGCAATGAGCAGTTCTTC. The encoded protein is CASSLTSGSSNEQFF.

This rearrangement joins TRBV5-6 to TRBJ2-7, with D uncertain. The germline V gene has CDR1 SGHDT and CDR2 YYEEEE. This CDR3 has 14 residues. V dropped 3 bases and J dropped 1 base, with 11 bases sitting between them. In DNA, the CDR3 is TGTGCCAGCAGCTACCGACGGCAGTCCTACGAGCAGTACTTC. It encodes CASSYRRQSYEQYF.

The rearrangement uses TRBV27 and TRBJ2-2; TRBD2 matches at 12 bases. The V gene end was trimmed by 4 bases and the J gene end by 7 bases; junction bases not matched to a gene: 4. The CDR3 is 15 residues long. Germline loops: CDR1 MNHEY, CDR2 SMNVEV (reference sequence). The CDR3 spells CASSSSGRAHGELFF. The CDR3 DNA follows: TGTGCCAGCAGTTCTAGCGGGAGGGCCCACGGGGAGCTGTTTTTT.

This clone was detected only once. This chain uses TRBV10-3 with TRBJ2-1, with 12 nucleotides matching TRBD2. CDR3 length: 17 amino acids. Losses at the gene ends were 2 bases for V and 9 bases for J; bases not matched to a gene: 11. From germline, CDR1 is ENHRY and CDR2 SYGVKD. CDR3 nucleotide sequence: TGTGCCATCAGTGAGCCACCCGGGACTAGCGGGTGGATTGAGCAGTTCTTC. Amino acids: CAISEPPGTSGWIEQFF.

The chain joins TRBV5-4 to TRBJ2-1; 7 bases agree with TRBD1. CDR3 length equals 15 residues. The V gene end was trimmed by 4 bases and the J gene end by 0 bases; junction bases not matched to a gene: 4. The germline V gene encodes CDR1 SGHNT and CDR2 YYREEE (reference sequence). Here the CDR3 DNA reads TGTGCCAGCAGCAGACGACAGGGCTCCTACAATGAGCAGTTCTTC. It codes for CASSRRQGSYNEQFF.

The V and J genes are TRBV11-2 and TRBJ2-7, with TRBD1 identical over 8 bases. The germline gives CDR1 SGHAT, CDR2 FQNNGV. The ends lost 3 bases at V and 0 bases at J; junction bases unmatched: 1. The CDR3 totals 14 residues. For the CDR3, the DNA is TGTGCCAGCAGCTTCGGACAGGGCTCCTACGAGCAGTACTTC. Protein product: CASSFGQGSYEQYF.

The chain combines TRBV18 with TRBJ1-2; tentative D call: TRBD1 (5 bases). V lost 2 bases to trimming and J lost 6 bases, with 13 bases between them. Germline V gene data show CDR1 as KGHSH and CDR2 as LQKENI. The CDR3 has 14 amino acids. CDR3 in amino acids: CASSPSGVGDGYTF. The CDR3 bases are TGTGCCAGCTCACCATCGGGGGTAGGTGATGGCTACACCTTC.

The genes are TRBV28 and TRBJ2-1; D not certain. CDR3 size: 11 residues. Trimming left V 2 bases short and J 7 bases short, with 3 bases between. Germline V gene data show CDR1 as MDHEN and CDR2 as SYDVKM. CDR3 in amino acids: CASSLQNEQFF. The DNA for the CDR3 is TGTGCCAGCAGTTTACAGAATGAGCAGTTCTTC. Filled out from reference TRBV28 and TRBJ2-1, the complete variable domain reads DVKVTQSSRYLVKRTGEKVFLECVQDMDHENMFWYRQDPGLGLRLIYFSYDVKMKEKGDIPEGYSVSREKKERFSLILESASTNQTSMYLCASSLQNEQFFGPGTRLTVL.

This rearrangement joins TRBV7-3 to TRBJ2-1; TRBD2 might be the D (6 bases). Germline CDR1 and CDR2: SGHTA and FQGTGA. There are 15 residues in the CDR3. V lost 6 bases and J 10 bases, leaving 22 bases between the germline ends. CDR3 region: CASSSNRDSPREQFF. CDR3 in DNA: TGTGCCAGCAGTTCCAACCGGGACTCCCCTAGGGAGCAGTTCTTC.

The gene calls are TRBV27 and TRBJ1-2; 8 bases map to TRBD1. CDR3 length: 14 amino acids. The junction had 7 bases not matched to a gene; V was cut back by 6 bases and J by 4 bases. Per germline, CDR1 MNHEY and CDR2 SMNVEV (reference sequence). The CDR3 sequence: CASSLTGVGYGYTF. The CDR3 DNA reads TGTGCCAGCAGCCTGACAGGGGTGGGCTATGGCTACACCTTC.

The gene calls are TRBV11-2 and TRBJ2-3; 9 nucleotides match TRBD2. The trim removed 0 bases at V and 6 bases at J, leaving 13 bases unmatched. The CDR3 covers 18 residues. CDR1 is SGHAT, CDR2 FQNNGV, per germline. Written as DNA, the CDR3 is TGTGCCAGCAGCTTAGATCTATATTCGGCGGGAGGGCCGGATACGCAGTATTTT. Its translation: CASSLDLYSAGGPDTQYF. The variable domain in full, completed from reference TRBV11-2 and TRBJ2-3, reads EAGVAQSPRYKIIEKRQSVAFWCNPISGHATLYWYQQILGQGPKLLIQFQNNGVVDDSQLPKDRFSAERLKGVDSTLKIQPAKLEDSAVYLCASSLDLYSAGGPDTQYFGPGTRLTVL.

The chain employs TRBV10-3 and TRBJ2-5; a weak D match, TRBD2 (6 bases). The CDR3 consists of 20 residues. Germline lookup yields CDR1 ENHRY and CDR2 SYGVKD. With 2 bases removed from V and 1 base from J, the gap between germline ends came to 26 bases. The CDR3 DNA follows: TGTGCCATCAGTGAGCCGAAACCCCCGCAGGTTAGGAGGGGCCAAGAGACCCAGTACTTC. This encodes CAISEPKPPQVRRGQETQYF.

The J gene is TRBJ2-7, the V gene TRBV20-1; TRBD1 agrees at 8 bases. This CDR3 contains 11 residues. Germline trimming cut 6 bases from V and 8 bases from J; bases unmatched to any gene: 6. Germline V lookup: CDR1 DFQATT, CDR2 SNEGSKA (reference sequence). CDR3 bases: TGCAGTGCAACTAGGACAGGGCAGCAGTACTTC. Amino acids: CSATRTGQQYF.

DNA for the CDR3: TGTGCCAGCAGCTACGGGACTAGCGGGAGGTACTTC. As protein: CASSYGTSGRYF. The chain couples TRBV7-8 to TRBJ2-7, with 14 positions matching TRBD2. The CDR3 loop spans 12 amino acids. Germline V CDR1 and CDR2: SGHVS, FQNEAQ. V shed 4 bases, J shed 12 bases, and the junction held 2 bases outside the gene matches.

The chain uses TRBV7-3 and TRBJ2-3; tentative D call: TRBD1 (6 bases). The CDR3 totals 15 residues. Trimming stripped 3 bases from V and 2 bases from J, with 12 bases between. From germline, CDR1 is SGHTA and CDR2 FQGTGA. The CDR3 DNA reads TGTGCCAGCAGCTTCACAGGGTGGTCCACAGATACGCAGTATTTT. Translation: CASSFTGWSTDTQYF.